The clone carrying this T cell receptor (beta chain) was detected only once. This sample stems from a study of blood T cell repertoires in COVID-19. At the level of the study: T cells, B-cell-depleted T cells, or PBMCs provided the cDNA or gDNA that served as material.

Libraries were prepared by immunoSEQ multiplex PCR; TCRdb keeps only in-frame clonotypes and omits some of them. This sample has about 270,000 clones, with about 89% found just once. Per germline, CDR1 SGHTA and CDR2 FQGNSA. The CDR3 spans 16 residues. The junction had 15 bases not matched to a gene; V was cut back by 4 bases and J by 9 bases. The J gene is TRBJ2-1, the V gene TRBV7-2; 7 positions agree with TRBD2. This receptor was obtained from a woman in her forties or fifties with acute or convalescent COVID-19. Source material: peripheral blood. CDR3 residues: CASSSSRSGPSSEQFF. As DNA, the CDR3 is TGTGCCAGCAGCTCCTCTCGTAGCGGGCCCAGTAGTGAGCAGTTCTTC. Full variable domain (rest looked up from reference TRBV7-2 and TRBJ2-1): GAGVSQSPSNKVTEKGKDVELRCDPISGHTALYWYRQSLGQGLEFLIYFQGNSAPDKSGLPSDRFSAERTGGSVSTLTIQRTQQEDSAVYLCASSSSRSGPSSEQFFGPGTRLTVL.